In its sample, the clone carrying this TCR delta chain is medium-sized. The data originate from a study of gamma-delta chains in newborns, infants, children. Study at large: Polyclonal expansion of innate γδ T cells after birth follows microbial exposure.

The V gene end was trimmed by 3 bases and the J gene end by 0 bases; junction bases not matched to a gene: 37. Germline V lookup: CDR1 GEAIGNYY, CDR2 EKD. The CDR3 is made up of 26 amino acids. TCRdb repeated clone calling on the reads with CATT. The profile covers over a thousand delta-chain clones, with 1.3% appearing a single time and about 26% taken by the ten largest. Sequencing was done on a sample of blood. This clonotype was sampled from a child in good health. V and J are TRDV2 and TRDJ1; TRDD3 agrees at 9 bases. CDR3 sequence: CACDPLRRPSNTSPLEAGGYTDKLIF. The CDR3 region has the DNA TGTGCCTGTGACCCTCTCCGAAGGCCTTCCAATACATCCCCCCTAGAAGCTGGGGGATACACCGATAAACTCATCTTT.